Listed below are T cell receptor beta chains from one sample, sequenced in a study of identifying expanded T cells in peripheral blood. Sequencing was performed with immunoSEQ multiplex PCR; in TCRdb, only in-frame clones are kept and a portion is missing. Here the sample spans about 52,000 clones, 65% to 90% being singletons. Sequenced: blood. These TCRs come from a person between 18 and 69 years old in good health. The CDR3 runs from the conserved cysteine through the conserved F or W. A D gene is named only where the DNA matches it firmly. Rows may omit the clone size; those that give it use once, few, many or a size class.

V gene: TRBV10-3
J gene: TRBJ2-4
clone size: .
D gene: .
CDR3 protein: CAISESLIAKNIQYF
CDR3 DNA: TGTGCCATCAGTGAGTCGCTGATAGCCAAAAACATTCAGTACTTC

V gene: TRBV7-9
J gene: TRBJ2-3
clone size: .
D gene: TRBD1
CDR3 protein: CASSFRGRGTDTQYF
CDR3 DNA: TGTGCCAGCAGCTTCAGGGGGCGAGGAACAGATACGCAGTATTTT

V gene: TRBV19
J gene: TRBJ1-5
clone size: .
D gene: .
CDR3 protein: CASSPRRRGSDNQPQHF
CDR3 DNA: TGTGCCAGTAGTCCCCGGCGTCGTGGGTCTGACAATCAGCCCCAGCATTTT

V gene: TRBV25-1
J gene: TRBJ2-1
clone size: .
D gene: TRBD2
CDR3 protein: CASSDQRLAGGPDEQFF
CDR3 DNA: TGTGCCAGCAGTGACCAAAGACTAGCGGGAGGGCCGGATGAGCAGTTCTTC

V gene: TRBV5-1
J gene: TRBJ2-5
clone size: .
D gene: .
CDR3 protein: CASSLMSLSGVFRETQYF
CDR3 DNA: TGCGCCAGCAGCTTGATGTCTTTATCCGGGGTGTTCCGGGAGACCCAGTACTTC

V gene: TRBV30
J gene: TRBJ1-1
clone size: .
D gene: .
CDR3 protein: CAWSVKPYTEAFF
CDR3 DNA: TGTGCCTGGAGTGTAAAACCCTACACTGAAGCTTTCTTT

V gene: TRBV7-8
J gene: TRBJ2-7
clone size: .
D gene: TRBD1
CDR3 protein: CASSLAGQTASYEQYF
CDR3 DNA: TGTGCCAGCAGCTTAGCGGGACAGACCGCGTCCTACGAGCAGTACTTC

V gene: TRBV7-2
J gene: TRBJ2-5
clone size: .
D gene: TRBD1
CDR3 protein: CASSRTGWGQETQYF
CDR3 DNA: TGTGCCAGCAGCCGGACAGGGTGGGGTCAAGAGACCCAGTACTTC

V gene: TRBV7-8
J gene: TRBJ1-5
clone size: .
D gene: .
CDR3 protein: CASSPYRDAQHF
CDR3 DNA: TGTGCCAGCAGCCCCTACCGGGACGCCCAGCATTTT

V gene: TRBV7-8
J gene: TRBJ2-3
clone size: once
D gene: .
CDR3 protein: CASRGRAPTSTDTQYF
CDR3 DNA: TGTGCCAGCAGGGGGCGAGCGCCAACTAGCACAGATACGCAGTATTTT

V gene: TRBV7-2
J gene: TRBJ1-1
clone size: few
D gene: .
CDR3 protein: CASSLIPWVTEAFF
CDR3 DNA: TGTGCCAGCAGCTTAATCCCCTGGGTCACTGAAGCTTTCTTT